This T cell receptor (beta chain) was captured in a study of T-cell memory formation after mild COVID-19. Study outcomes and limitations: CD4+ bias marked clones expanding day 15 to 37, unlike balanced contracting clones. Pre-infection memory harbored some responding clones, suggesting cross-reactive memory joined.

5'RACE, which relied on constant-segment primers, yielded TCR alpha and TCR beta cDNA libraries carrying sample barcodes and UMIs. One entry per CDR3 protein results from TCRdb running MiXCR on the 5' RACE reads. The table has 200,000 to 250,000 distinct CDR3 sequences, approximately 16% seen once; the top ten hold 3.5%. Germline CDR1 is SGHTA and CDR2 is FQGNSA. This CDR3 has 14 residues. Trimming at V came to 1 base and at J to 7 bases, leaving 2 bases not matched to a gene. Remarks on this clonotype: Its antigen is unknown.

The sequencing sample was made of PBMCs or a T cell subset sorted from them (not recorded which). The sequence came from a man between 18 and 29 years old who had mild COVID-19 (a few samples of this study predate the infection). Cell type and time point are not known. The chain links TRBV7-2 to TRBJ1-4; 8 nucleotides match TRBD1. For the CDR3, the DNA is TGTGCCAGCAGCTTAGGCAGGGGGCCTGAAAAACTGTTTTTT. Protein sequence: CASSLGRGPEKLFF.